The clone carrying this TCR beta chain was observed many times. This specimen belongs to a study of early T cells in non-severe SARS-CoV-2 infection. Study information: Sequencing used unsorted whole-blood bulk RNA, so chains lack pairing.

TCRdb passed the 5' RACE reads through MiXCR, listing each CDR3 protein once. The sample holds 70,000 or so distinct CDR3 sequences, 9.5% to 15% seen once. V shed 4 bases, J shed 2 bases, and the junction held 6 bases outside the gene matches. Germline V gives CDR1 SGHRS, CDR2 YFSETQ. The CDR3 covers 15 residues. The clonotype was recovered from an adult who was a healthcare worker with PCR-confirmed SARS-CoV-2 infection or an uninfected control (not recorded which). Sequenced: whole blood. V is TRBV5-1 and J is TRBJ2-7; 10 bases match TRBD1. The CDR3 sequence is CASSPTTGGPYEQYF. CDR3 nucleotide sequence: TGCGCCAGCAGCCCCACGACAGGGGGCCCCTACGAGCAGTACTTC.